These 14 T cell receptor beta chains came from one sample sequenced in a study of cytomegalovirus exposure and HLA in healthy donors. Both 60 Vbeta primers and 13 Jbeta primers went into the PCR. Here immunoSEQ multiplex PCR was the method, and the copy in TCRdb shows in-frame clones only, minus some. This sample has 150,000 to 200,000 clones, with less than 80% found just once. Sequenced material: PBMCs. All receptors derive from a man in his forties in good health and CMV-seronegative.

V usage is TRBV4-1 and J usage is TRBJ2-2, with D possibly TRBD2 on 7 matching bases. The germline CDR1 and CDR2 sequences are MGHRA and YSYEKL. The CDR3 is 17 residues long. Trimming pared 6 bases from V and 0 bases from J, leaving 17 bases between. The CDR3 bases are TGCGCCAGCAGTCCTGGGGAGGGGGAAGCGAACACCGGGGAGCTGTTTTTT. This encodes CASSPGEGEANTGELFF.

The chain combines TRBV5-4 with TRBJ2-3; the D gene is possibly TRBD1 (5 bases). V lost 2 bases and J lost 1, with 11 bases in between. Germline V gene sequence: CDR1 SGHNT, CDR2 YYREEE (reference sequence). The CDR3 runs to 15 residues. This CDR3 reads CASSFQGSGTDTQYF. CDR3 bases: TGTGCCAGCAGCTTTCAGGGCTCGGGCACAGATACGCAGTATTTT.

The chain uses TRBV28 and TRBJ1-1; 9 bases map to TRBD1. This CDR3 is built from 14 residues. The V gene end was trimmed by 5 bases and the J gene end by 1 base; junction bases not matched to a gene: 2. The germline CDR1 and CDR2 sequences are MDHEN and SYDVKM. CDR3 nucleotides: TGTGCCAGCAGTCTACAGGGGGCGAACACTGAAGCTTTCTTT. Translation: CASSLQGANTEAFF.

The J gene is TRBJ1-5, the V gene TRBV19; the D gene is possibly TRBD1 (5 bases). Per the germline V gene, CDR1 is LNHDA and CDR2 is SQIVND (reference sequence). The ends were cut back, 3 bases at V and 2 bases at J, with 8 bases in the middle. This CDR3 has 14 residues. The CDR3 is CASSMPRGNQPQHF. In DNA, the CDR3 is TGTGCCAGTAGTATGCCCAGGGGCAATCAGCCCCAGCATTTT.

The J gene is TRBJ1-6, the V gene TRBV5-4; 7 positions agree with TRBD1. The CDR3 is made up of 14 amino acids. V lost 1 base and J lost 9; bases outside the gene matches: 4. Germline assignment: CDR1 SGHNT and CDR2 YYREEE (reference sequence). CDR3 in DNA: TGTGCCAGCAGCTTGACAGGGGTCGGTTCACCCCTCCACTTT. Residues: CASSLTGVGSPLHF.

The CDR3 is CASTPGQGDEQYF. CDR3 DNA: TGTGCCAGCACCCCGGGACAGGGTGACGAGCAGTACTTC. The rearrangement links TRBV6-1 to TRBJ2-7; 9 nucleotides line up with TRBD1. Germline V lookup: CDR1 MNHNS, CDR2 SASEGT. The junction had 6 bases not matched to a gene; V was cut back by 7 bases and J by 5 bases. The length of the CDR3 is 13 residues.

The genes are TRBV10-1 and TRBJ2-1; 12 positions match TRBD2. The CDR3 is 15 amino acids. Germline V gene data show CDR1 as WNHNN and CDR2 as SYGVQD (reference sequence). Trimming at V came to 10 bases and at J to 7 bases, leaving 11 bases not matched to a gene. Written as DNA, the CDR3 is TGCGCCACCTCTGAGACTAGCGGGAGAGGAAATGAGCAGTTCTTC. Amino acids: CATSETSGRGNEQFF.

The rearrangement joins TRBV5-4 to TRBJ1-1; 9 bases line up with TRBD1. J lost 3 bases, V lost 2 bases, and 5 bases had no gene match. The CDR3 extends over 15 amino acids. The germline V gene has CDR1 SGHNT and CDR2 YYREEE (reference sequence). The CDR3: CASSLGTGTDTEAFF. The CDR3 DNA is TGTGCCAGCAGCTTAGGGACAGGGACGGACACTGAAGCTTTCTTT.

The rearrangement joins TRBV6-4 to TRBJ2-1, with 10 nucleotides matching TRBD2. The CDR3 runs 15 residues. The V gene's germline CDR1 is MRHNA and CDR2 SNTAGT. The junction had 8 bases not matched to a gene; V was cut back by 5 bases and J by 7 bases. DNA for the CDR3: TGTGCCAGCAGTAGCCTAGCGGGGGCCCTGAATGAGCAGTTCTTC. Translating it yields CASSSLAGALNEQFF.

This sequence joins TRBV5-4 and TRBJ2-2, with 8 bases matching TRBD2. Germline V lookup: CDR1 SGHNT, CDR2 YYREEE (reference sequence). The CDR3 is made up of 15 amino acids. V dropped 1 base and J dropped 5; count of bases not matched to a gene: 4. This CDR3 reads CASSLSGGRTGELFF. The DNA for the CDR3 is TGTGCCAGCAGCTTGTCGGGGGGGCGAACCGGGGAGCTGTTTTTT.

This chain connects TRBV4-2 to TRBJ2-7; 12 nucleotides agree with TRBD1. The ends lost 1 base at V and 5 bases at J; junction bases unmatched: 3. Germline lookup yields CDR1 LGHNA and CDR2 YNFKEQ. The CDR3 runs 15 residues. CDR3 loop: CASSQVGTGGHEQYF. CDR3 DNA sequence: TGTGCCAGCAGCCAAGTTGGGACAGGGGGCCACGAGCAGTACTTC.

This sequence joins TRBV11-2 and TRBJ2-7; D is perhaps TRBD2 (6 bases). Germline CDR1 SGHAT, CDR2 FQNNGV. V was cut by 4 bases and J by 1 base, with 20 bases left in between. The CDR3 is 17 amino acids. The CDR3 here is CASSSSVLRGPSYEQYF. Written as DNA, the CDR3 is TGTGCCAGCAGCTCCTCTGTCTTGCGGGGACCTTCCTACGAGCAGTACTTC.

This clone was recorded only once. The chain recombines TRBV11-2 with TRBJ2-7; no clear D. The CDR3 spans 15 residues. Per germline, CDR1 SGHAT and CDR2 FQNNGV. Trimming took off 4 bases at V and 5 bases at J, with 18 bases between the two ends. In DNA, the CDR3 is TGTGCCAGCAGCTCCCACCCGCAAAGCGTCCACGAGCAGTACTTC. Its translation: CASSSHPQSVHEQYF.

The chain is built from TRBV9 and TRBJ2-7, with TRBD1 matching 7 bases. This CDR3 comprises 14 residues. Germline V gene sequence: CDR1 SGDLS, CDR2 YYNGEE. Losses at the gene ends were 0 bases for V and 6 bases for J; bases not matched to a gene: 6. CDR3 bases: TGTGCCAGCAGCGTAGCGGCAGGGGGTGGCGAGCAGTACTTC. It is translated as CASSVAAGGGEQYF.